This record looks at one T cell receptor (beta chain) sequence and its context. The antigen remains unidentified. The data are from a study of cytomegalovirus exposure and HLA in healthy donors. Study-wide findings and caveats: Cytomegalovirus association was listed for 164 TCR beta chains.

Method: immunoSEQ multiplex PCR; TCRdb's copy keeps in-frame clones and lacks some. This sample has over 200,000 clones, with roughly 88% found just once. This CDR3 region has 14 residues. Trimming removed 3 bases from V and 7 bases from J; junction bases left unmatched: 5. Germline CDR1 SGHAT, CDR2 FQNNGV. The donors were members of the roughly 120-subject validation cohort (separate from the approximately 650-subject first cohort). Sequenced: PBMCs. The clonotype was recovered from a woman aged 18 to 35 in good health and CMV-seronegative. The chain joins TRBV11-2 to TRBJ2-4; 8 bases align to TRBD2. DNA of the CDR3: TGTGCCAGCAGCTTTACTCCTAGCGGGAACATTCAGTACTTC. Translating it yields CASSFTPSGNIQYF. The whole variable domain, remainder taken from reference TRBV11-2 and TRBJ2-4, is EAGVAQSPRYKIIEKRQSVAFWCNPISGHATLYWYQQILGQGPKLLIQFQNNGVVDDSQLPKDRFSAERLKGVDSTLKIQPAKLEDSAVYLCASSFTPSGNIQYFGAGTRLSVL.